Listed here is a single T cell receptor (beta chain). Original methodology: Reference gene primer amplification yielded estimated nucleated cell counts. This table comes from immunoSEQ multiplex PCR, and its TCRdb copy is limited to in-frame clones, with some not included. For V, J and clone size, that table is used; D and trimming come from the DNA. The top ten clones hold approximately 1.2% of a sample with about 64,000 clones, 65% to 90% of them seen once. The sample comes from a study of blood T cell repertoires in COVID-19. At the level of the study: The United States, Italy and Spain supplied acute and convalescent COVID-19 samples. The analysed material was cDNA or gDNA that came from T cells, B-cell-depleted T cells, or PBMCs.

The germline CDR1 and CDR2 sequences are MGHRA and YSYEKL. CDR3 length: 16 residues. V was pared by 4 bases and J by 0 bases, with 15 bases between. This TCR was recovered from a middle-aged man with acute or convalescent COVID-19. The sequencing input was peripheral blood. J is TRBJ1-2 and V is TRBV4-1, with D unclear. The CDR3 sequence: CASSLVRILANYGYTF. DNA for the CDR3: TGCGCCAGCAGCCTTGTACGGATCCTAGCTAACTATGGCTACACCTTC.